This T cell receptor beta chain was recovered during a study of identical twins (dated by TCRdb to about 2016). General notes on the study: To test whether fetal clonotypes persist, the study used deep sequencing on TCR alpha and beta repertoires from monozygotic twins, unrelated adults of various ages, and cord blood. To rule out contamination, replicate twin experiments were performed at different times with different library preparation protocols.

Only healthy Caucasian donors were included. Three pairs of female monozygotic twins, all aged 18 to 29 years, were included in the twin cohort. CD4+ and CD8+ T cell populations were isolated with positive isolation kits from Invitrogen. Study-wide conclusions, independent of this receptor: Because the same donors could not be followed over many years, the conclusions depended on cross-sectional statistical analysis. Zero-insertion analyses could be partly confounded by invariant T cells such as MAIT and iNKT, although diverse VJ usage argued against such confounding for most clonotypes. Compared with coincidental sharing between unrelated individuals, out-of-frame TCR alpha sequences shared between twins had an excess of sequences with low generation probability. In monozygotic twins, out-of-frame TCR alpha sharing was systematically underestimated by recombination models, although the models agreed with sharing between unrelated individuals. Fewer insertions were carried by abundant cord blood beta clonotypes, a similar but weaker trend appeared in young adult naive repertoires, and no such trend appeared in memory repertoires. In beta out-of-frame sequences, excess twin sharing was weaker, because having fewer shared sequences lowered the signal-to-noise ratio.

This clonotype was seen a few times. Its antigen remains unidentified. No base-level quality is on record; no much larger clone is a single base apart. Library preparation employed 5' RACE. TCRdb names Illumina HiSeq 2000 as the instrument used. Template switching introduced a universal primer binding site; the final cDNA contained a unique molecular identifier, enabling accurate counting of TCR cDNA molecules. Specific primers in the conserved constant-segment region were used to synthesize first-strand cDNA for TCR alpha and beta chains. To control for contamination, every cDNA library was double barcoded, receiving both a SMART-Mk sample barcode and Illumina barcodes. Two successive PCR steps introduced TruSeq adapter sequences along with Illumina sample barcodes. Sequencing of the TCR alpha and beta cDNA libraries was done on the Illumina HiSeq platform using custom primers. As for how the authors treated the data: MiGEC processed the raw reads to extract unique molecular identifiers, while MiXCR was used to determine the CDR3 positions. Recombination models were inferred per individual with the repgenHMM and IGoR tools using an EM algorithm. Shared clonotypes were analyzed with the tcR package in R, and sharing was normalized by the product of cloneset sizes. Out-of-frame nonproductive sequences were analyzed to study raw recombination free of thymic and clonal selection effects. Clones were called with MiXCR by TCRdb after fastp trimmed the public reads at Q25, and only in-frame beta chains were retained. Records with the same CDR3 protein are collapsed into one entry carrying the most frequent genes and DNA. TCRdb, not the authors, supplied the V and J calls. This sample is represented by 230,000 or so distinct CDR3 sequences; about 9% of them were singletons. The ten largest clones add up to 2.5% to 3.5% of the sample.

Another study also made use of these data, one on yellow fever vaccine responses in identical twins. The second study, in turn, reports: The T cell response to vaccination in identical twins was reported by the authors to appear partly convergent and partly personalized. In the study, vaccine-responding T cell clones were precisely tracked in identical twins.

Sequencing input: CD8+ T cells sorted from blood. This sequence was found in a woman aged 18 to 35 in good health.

The CDR3 has the sequence CASDVVGGVGDTQYF. The DNA reads as follows: TGTGCCAGCGACGTCGTCGGGGGGGTAGGAGATACGCAGTATTTT. The V gene is TRBV6-1 and the J gene is TRBJ2-3; 8 bases in the middle match TRBD2. Including the terminal cysteine and phenylalanine, the CDR3 comprises 15 residues. CDR3 DNA only is kept here, 45 bases in frame from base 1. Unmatched junction bases come to 12, with V trimmed by 8 bases and J by 5 bases. Per the germline V gene, MNHNS is the CDR1 and SASEGT is the CDR2.